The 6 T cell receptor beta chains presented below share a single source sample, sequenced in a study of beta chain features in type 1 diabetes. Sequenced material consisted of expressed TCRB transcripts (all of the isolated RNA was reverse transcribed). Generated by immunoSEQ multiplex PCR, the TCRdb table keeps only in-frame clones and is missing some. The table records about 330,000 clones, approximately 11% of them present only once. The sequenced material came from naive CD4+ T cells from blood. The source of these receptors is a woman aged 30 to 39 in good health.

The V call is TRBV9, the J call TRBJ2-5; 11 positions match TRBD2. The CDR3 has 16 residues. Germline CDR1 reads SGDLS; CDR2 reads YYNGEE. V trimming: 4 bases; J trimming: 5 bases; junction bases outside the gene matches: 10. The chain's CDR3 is CASSPTSSGRTETQYF. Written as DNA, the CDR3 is TGTGCCAGCAGCCCAACCTCTAGCGGGAGGACGGAGACCCAGTACTTC.

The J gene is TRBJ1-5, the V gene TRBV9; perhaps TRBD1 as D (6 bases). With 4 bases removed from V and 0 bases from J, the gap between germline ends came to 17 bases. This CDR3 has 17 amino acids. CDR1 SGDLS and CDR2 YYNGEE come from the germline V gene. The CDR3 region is CASSLITGTYSNQPQHF. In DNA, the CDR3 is TGTGCCAGCAGCTTAATCACAGGGACCTATAGCAATCAGCCCCAGCATTTT.

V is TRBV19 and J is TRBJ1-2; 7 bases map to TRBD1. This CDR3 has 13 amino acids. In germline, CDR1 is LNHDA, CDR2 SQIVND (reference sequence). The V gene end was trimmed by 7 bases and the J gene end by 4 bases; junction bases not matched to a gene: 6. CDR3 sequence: CASTTGSVYGYTF. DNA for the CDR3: TGTGCCAGTACGACAGGGTCGGTCTATGGCTACACCTTC.

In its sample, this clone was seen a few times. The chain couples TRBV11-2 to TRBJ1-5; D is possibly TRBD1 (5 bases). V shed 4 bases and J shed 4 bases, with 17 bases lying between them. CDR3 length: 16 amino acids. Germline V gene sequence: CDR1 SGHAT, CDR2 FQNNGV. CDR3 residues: CASSSQTGGENQPQHF. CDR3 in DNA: TGTGCCAGCAGCTCCCAGACGGGAGGGGAAAATCAGCCCCAGCATTTT.

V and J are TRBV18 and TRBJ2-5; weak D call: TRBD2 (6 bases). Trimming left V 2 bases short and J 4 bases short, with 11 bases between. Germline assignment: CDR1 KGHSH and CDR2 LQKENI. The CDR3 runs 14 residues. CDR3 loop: CASSPYGGLETQYF. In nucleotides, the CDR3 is TGTGCCAGCTCACCATACGGGGGACTAGAGACCCAGTACTTC.

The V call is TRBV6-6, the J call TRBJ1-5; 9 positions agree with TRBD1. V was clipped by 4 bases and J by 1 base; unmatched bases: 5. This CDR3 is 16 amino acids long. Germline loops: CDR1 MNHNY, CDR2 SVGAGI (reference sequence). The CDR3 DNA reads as TGTGCCAGCAGTTCACGGACAGGGGTGAGCAATCAGCCCCAGCATTTT. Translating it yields CASSSRTGVSNQPQHF.